The 17 T cell receptor beta chains presented below share a single source sample, sequenced in a study of Ad26.COV2.S vaccination and SARS-CoV-2 variants. Regarding treatment: 15 to 20 received Ad26.COV2.S at low or high dose, single or two shots; about 5 received placebo; per-sample allocation not given. Day 63 following the first vaccine or placebo injection was when the samples were taken. The method was immunoSEQ multiplex PCR; TCRdb's version includes in-frame clones alone and lacks a portion of them. The sample consists of 300,000 to 350,000 clones, 85% of them appearing once. Material: peripheral blood, obtained in a trial of Ad26.COV2.S vaccine versus placebo. Every receptor here comes from a person between 18 and 65 years old who received the Ad26.COV2.S COVID-19 vaccine or a placebo.

This clone has a count of ten or more. The J gene is TRBJ2-1, the V gene TRBV28, with 7 bases matching TRBD1. Trimming cost V 5 bases and J 12 bases; bases outside gene matches: 4. Germline assignment: CDR1 MDHEN and CDR2 SYDVKM. The CDR3 runs 11 residues. CDR3 bases: TGTGCCAGCAGTCTCAGGACAGGGCAGTTCTTC. This codes for CASSLRTGQFF. The complete variable domain, with remaining parts taken from reference TRBV28 and TRBJ2-1, reads DVKVTQSSRYLVKRTGEKVFLECVQDMDHENMFWYRQDPGLGLRLIYFSYDVKMKEKGDIPEGYSVSREKKERFSLILESASTNQTSMYLCASSLRTGQFFGPGTRLTVL.

This clone turned up a few times. This chain joins TRBV29-1 and TRBJ2-7; 12 bases are a match to TRBD2. The CDR3 length is 15 residues. Germline V gene lookup returns CDR1 SQVTM and CDR2 ANQGSEA. J lost 2 bases, V lost 1 base, and 3 bases had no gene match. The CDR3 region is CSVEGGLAGTYEQYF. The CDR3, as DNA: TGCAGCGTTGAAGGTGGACTAGCGGGGACCTACGAGCAGTACTTC.

The J gene is TRBJ2-3, the V gene TRBV6-1; D is uncertain. V lost 0 bases to trimming and J lost 4 bases, with 11 bases between them. The germline V gene has CDR1 MNHNS and CDR2 SASEGT. This CDR3 is built from 15 residues. In DNA, the CDR3 is TGTGCCAGCAGTGAAGCCCGAGACACCCCAGATACGCAGTATTTT. It is translated as CASSEARDTPDTQYF.

This clone appeared a single time. The V gene is TRBV4-2, the J gene TRBJ1-2; TRBD1 agrees at 7 bases. CDR1 and CDR2 (germline): LGHNA, YNFKEQ. J gave up 5 bases and V 3 bases, and 9 bases lay outside the gene matches. This CDR3 is built from 15 residues. CDR3 amino acids: CASSQGGTEGYGYTF. In DNA, the CDR3 is TGTGCCAGCAGCCAGGGTGGGACAGAGGGATATGGCTACACCTTC.

This chain links TRBV5-1 with TRBJ1-5; weak D call: TRBD1 (5 bases). In germline, CDR1 is SGHRS, CDR2 YFSETQ. The CDR3 runs 15 residues. V was trimmed by 4 bases and J by 3 bases, leaving 14 bases between them. Here the CDR3 DNA reads TGCGCCAGCAGCCCGGTTACGGGACCCAATCAGCCCCAGCATTTT. Its protein product is CASSPVTGPNQPQHF.

V usage is TRBV24-1 and J usage is TRBJ1-2; D unclear. From germline, CDR1 is KGHDR and CDR2 SFDVKD. V shed 1 base and J shed 8 bases, with 7 bases lying between them. CDR3 length: 12 amino acids. The CDR3 here is CATSDFRGGYTF. The CDR3 nucleotides are TGTGCCACCAGTGATTTTCGTGGAGGCTACACCTTC.

The rearrangement links TRBV7-2 to TRBJ2-1, with D unresolved. Germline V lookup: CDR1 SGHTA, CDR2 FQGNSA. V lost 2 bases and J lost 6, with 11 bases in between. The CDR3 is 14 amino acids. The CDR3 DNA reads as TGTGCCAGCAGCTTAACGTTCGCGTCCAATGAGCAGTTCTTC. Its protein is CASSLTFASNEQFF.

The CDR3 DNA follows: TGCAGCGCAGGGTCCCAAGAGACCCAGTACTTC. As protein: CSAGSQETQYF. The chain links TRBV29-1 to TRBJ2-5; a possible D gene is TRBD1 (5 bases). Germline V CDR1 and CDR2: SQVTM, ANQGSEA. This CDR3 spans 11 amino acids. With 7 bases removed from V and 1 base from J, the gap between germline ends came to 7 bases. Looking up the rest from reference TRBV29-1 and TRBJ2-5 gives the full variable domain: SAVISQKPSRDICQRGTSLTIQCQVDSQVTMMFWYRQQPGQSLTLIATANQGSEATYESGFVIDKFPISRPNLTFSTLTVSNMSPEDSSIYLCSAGSQETQYFGPGTRLLVL.

V is TRBV28 and J is TRBJ1-5, with a tentative D call TRBD1 (6 bases). The germline gives CDR1 MDHEN, CDR2 SYDVKM. Trimming cost V 5 bases and J 3 bases, with 14 bases left between them. This CDR3 has 15 residues. The DNA for the CDR3 is TGTGCCAGCAGTATAGGGGGACCCCCCAATCAGCCCCAGCATTTT. Its translation: CASSIGGPPNQPQHF.

This rearrangement joins TRBV7-9 to TRBJ2-3, with D perhaps TRBD1 (6 bases). V lost 0 bases and J lost 6, with 10 bases in between. The CDR3 length is 14 residues. From germline, CDR1 is SEHNR and CDR2 FQNEAQ (reference sequence). CDR3: CASSLAGAADTQYF. CDR3 nucleotides: TGTGCCAGCAGCTTAGCGGGGGCTGCGGATACGCAGTATTTT.

This clone was seen once. V usage is TRBV18 and J usage is TRBJ2-2; D is perhaps TRBD2 (6 bases). Looked up from germline, CDR1 is KGHSH and CDR2 is LQKENI. The CDR3 covers 16 residues. V lost 2 bases to trimming and J lost 1 base, with 11 bases between them. The CDR3 spells CASSPVEGRNTGELFF. The CDR3 DNA sequence: TGTGCCAGCTCACCAGTGGAGGGGCGGAACACCGGGGAGCTGTTTTTT. Full variable domain (missing parts from reference TRBV18 and TRBJ2-2): NAGVMQNPRHLVRRRGQEARLRCSPMKGHSHVYWYRQLPEEGLKFMVYLQKENIIDESGMPKERFSAEFPKEGPSILRIQQVVRGDSAAYFCASSPVEGRNTGELFFGEGSRLTVL.

The chain couples TRBV3-1 (or the pseudogene TRBV3-2) to TRBJ2-5, with D hard to call. Looked up from germline, CDR1 is LGHDT and CDR2 is YNNKEL (reference sequence). The CDR3 has 11 residues. Trimming removed 6 bases from V and 5 bases from J, with 7 bases in between. The CDR3 region is CASRTGETQYF. CDR3 DNA sequence: TGTGCCAGCAGAACTGGGGAGACCCAGTACTTC.

V gene TRBV3-1 (or the pseudogene TRBV3-2) combines with J gene TRBJ1-1; unclear D gene. Germline lookup yields CDR1 LGHDT and CDR2 YNNKEL (reference sequence). The ends were cut back, 3 bases at V and 2 bases at J, with 7 bases in the middle. The CDR3 extends over 13 amino acids. The CDR3 reads CASSHRANTEAFF. As DNA, the CDR3 is TGTGCCAGCAGCCACAGAGCAAACACTGAAGCTTTCTTT.

This clone has a handful of counts. The J gene is TRBJ1-1, the V gene TRBV6-5, with D possibly TRBD1 on 6 matching bases. Germline V gene sequence: CDR1 MNHEY, CDR2 SVGAGI. The CDR3 runs 15 residues. V lost 5 bases and J lost 4, with 17 bases in between. CDR3 sequence reads: CASSTGTQRITEAFF. The CDR3, as DNA: TGTGCCAGCAGTACAGGGACCCAGAGGATCACTGAAGCTTTCTTT.

The sample holds one count of this clone. The chain employs TRBV27 and TRBJ2-3; D might be TRBD1 or TRBD2, each matching 7 bases. V was cut by 6 bases and J by 7 bases, with 17 bases left in between. Germline lookup yields CDR1 MNHEY and CDR2 SMNVEV (reference sequence). The CDR3 loop spans 14 amino acids. CDR3 residues: CASSWGGGAYTQYF. CDR3 coding DNA: TGTGCCAGCAGCTGGGGAGGGGGCGCTTATACGCAGTATTTT.

The chain carries TRBV28 and TRBJ1-5, with D perhaps matching TRBD1 (5 bases). Germline CDR1 MDHEN, CDR2 SYDVKM. This CDR3 has 15 amino acids. The germline V and J ends were trimmed by 8 bases and 2 bases, with 16 bases remaining between them. The CDR3 sequence is CASAGRDGRNQPQHF. In DNA, the CDR3 is TGTGCCAGCGCCGGCCGGGACGGGCGCAATCAGCCCCAGCATTTT.

The chain joins TRBV14 to TRBJ2-1, with D tentatively TRBD1 (5 bases). The CDR3 totals 18 residues. Trimming pared 1 base from V and 0 bases from J, leaving 16 bases between. Germline V gene lookup returns CDR1 SGHDN and CDR2 FVKESK. The CDR3 DNA follows: TGTGCCAGCAGCCAAGGTGACAGCCCCCTTGGCTCCTACAATGAGCAGTTCTTC. Translating it yields CASSQGDSPLGSYNEQFF.